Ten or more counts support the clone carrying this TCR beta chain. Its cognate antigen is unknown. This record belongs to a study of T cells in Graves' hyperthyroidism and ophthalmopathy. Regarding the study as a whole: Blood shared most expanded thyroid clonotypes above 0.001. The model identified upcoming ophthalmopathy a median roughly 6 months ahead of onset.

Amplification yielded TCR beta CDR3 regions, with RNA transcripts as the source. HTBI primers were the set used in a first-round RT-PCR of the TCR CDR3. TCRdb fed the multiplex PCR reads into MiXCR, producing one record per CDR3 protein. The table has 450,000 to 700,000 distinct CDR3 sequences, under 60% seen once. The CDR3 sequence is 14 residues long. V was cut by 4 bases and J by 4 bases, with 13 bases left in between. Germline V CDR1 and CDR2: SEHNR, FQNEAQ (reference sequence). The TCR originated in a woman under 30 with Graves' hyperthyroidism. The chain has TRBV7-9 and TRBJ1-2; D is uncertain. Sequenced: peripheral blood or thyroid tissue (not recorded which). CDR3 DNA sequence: TGTGCCAGCAGCTCAAAATTTAACGGCTATGGCTACACCTTC. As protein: CASSSKFNGYGYTF.